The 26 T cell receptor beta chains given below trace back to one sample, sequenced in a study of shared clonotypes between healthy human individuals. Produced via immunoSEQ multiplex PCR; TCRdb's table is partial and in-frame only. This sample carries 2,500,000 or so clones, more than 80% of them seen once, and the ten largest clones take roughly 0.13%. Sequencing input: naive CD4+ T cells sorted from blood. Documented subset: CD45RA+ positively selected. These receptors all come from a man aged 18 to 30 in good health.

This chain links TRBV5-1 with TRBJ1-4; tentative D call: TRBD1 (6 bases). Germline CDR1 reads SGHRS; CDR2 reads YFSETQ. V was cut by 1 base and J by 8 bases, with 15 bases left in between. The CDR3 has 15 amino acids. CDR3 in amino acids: CASSLSRRGGEKLFF. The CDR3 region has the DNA TGCGCCAGCAGCTTGTCCCGTCGAGGGGGGGAAAAACTGTTTTTT.

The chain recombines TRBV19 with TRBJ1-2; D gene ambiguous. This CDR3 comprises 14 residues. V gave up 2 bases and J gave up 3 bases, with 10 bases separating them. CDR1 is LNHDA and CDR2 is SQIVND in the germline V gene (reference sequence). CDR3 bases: TGTGCCAGTAGTATAAGTTCGCGGGACTATGGCTACACCTTC. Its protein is CASSISSRDYGYTF.

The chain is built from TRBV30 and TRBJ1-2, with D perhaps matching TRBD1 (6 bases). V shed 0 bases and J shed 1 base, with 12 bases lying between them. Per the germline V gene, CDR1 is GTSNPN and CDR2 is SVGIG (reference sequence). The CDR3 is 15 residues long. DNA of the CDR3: TGTGCCTGGAGTGTCTTGGGACACAGTAACTATGGCTACACCTTC. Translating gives CAWSVLGHSNYGYTF.

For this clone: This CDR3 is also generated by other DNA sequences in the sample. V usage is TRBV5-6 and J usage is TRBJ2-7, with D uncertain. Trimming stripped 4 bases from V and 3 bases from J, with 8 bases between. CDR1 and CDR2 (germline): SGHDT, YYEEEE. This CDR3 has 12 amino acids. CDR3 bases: TGTGCCAGCAGCAAACACGTCTACGAGCAGTACTTC. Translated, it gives CASSKHVYEQYF.

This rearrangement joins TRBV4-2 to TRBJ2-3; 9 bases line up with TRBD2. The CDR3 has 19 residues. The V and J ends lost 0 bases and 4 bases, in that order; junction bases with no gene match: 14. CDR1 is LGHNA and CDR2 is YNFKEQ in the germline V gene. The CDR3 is CASSQEVAGAQTGADTQYF. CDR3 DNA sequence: TGTGCCAGCAGCCAAGAGGTAGCGGGGGCCCAAACTGGAGCAGATACGCAGTATTTT.

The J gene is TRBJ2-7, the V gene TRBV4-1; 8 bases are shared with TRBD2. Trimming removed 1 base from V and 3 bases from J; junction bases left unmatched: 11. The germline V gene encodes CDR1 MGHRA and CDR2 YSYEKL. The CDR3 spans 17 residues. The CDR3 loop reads CASSQGFVGTRGYEQYF. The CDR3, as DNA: TGCGCCAGCAGCCAAGGGTTTGTCGGGACTAGAGGCTACGAGCAGTACTTC.

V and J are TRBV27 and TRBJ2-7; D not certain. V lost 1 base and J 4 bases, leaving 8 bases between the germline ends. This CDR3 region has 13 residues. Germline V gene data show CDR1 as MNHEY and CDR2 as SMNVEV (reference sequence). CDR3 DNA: TGTGCCAGCAGTTTATATGCCAGTTACGAGCAGTACTTC. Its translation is CASSLYASYEQYF.

CDR3 nucleotides: TGTGCCTCTCGACTAGCGGGAGCGGAAAATGAGCAGTTCTTC. It encodes CASRLAGAENEQFF. The genes are TRBV10-3 and TRBJ2-1, with TRBD2 matching over 12 bases. Per the germline V gene, CDR1 is ENHRY and CDR2 is SYGVKD. The CDR3 has 14 amino acids. V lost 11 bases and J lost 7; bases outside the gene matches: 9.

CDR3 sequence (DNA): TGTGCCAGCAGGCACCCAGGATTGTATGGCTACACCTTC. As protein: CASRHPGLYGYTF. V and J are TRBV28 and TRBJ1-2, with D hard to call. The CDR3 length is 13 residues. The germline V gene encodes CDR1 MDHEN and CDR2 SYDVKM. V was pared by 6 bases and J by 5 bases, with 13 bases between.

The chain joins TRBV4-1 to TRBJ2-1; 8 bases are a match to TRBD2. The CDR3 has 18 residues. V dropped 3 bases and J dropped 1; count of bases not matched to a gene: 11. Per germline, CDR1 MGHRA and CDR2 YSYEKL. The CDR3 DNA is TGCGCCAGCAGCCAGTACACAGCGGGAGCGGGTTCCTACAATGAGCAGTTCTTC. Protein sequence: CASSQYTAGAGSYNEQFF.

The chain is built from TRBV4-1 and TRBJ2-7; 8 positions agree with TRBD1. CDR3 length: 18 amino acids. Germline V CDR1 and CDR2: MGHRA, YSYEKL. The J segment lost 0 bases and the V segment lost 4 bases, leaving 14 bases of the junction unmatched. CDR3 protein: CASSRERKRQGTSYEQYF. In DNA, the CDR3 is TGCGCCAGCAGCCGAGAGAGGAAAAGACAGGGGACCTCCTACGAGCAGTACTTC.

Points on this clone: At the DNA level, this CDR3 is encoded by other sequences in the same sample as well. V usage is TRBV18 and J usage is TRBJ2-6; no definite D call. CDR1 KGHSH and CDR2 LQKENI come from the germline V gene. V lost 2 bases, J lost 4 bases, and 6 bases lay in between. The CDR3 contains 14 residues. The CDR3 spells CASSPGSGANVLTF. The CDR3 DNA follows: TGTGCCAGCTCACCAGGATCCGGGGCCAACGTCCTGACTTTC.

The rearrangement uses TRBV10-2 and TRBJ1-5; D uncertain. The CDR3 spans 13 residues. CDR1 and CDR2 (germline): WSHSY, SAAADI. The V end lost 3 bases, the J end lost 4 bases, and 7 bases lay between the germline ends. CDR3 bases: TGCGCCAGCAGTGACAGGATTAATCAGCCCCAGCATTTT. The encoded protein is CASSDRINQPQHF.

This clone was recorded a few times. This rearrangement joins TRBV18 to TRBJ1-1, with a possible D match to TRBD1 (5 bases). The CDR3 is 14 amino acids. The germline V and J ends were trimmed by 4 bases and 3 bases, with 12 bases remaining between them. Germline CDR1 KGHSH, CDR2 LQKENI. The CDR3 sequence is CASSLRVGDTEAFF. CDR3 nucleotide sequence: TGTGCCAGCTCACTCAGGGTTGGGGACACTGAAGCTTTCTTT.

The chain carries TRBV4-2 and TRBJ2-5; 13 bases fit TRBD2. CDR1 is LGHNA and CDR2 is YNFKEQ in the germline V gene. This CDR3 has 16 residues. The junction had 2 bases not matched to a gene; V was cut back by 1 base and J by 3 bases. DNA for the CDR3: TGTGCCAGCAGCCAAGTAGGACTAGCGGGAGAAGAGACCCAGTACTTC. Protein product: CASSQVGLAGEETQYF.

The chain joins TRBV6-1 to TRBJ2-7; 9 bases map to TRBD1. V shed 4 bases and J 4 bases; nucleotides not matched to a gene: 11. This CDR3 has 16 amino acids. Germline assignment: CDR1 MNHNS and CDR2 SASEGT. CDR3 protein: CASSGRTGGFGYEQYF. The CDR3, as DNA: TGTGCCAGCAGTGGACGTACAGGGGGCTTTGGATACGAGCAGTACTTC.

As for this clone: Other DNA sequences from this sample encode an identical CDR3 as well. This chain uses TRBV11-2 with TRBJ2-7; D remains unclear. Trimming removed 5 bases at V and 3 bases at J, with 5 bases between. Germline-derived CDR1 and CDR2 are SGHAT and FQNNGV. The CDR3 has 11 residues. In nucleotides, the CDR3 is TGTGCCAGCAGCATACACTACGAGCAGTACTTC. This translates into CASSIHYEQYF.

CDR3 amino acids: CASGRLAGERETQYF. The CDR3 nucleotides are TGTGCCAGCGGCAGACTAGCGGGAGAGAGGGAGACCCAGTACTTC. The V and J genes are TRBV11-2 and TRBJ2-5, with 12 bases identical to TRBD2. V was clipped by 8 bases and J by 5 bases; unmatched bases: 9. Germline loops: CDR1 SGHAT, CDR2 FQNNGV. CDR3 length: 15 residues.

CDR3 sequence (DNA): TGTGCCAGCAGTGCCGGGACGAACCAGTTCTTC. The encoded protein is CASSAGTNQFF. The genes are TRBV7-2 and TRBJ2-1; D possibly uses TRBD1 or TRBD2 (5 bases each). The CDR3 is 11 amino acids. V lost 6 bases and J 13 bases, leaving 13 bases between the germline ends. In germline, CDR1 is SGHTA, CDR2 FQGNSA.

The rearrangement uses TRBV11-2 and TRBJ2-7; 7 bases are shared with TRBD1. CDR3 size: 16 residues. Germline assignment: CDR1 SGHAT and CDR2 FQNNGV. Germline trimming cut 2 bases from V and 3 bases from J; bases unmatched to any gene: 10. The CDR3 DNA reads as TGTGCCAGCAGCTTATACAGGGGCCCCCAGGACTACGAGCAGTACTTC. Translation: CASSLYRGPQDYEQYF.

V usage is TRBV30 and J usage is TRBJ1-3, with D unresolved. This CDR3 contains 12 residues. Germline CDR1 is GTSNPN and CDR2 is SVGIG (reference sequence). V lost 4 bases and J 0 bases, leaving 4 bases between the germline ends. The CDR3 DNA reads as TGTGCCTGGAATAGCTCTGGAAACACCATATATTTT. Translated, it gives CAWNSSGNTIYF.

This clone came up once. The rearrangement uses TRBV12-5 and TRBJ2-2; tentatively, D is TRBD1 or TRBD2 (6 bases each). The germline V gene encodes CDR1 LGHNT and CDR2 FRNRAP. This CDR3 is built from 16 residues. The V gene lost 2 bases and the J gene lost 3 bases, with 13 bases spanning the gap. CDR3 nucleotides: TGTGCTAGTGGTTTGTGGGGGGCATCTGACACCGGGGAGCTGTTTTTT. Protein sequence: CASGLWGASDTGELFF.

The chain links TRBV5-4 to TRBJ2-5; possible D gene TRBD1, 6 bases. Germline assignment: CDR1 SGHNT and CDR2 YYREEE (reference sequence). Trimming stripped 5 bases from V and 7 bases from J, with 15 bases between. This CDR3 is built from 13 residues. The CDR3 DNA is TGTGCCAGCAGTCTGGACAGTTTGGGGACCCAGTACTTC. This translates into CASSLDSLGTQYF.

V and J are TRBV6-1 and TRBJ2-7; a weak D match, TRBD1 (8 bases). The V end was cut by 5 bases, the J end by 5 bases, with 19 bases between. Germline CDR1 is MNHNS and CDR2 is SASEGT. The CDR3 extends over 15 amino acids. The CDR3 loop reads CASSSHRGGSDEQYF. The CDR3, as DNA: TGTGCCAGCAGTAGTCACAGGGGGGGATCCGACGAGCAGTACTTC.

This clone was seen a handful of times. In DNA, the CDR3 is TGTGCCAGCAGTGCGGAGGGTGATGGCAATCAGCCCCAGCATTTT. It codes for CASSAEGDGNQPQHF. The chain is built from TRBV2 and TRBJ1-5, with D unclear. Germline values: CDR1 SNHLY, CDR2 FYNNEI. V lost 4 bases and J 2 bases, leaving 12 bases between the germline ends. This CDR3 contains 15 residues.

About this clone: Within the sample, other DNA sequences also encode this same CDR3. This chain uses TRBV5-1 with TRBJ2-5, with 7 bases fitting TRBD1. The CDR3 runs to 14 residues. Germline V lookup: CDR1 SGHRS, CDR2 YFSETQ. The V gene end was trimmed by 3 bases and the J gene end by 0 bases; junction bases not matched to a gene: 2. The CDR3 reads CASSSTGNQETQYF. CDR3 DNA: TGCGCCAGCAGCTCGACAGGGAACCAAGAGACCCAGTACTTC. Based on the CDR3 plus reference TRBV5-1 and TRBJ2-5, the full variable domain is KAGVTQTPRYLIKTRGQQVTLSCSPISGHRSVSWYQQTPGQGLQFLFEYFSETQRNKGNFPGRFSGRQFSNSRSEMNVSTLELGDSALYLCASSSTGNQETQYFGPGTRLLVL.